This T cell receptor beta chain was sequenced for a study of cytomegalovirus exposure and HLA in healthy donors. Study details: There were approximately 400 genotyped donors. Of these, about 81% fell in the genetic ancestry cluster associated with self-reported Caucasian donors.

Trimming took 4 bases from V and 4 from J; bases not matched to a gene: 12. There are 16 residues in the CDR3. Looked up from germline, CDR1 is SQVTM and CDR2 is ANQGSEA. Regarding the study as a whole: Donors belonging to an Asian-associated ancestry cluster reportedly showed fewer N-insertions in productive TCRs than the approximately 640-donor mean, according to what a later analysis found. Another analysis was done later, and it associated fewer than 20,000 TCR beta sequences with HLA alleles at 0.05 false discovery rate.

A word on this clone: Its antigen is unidentified.

Primers for the PCR totalled 60 Vbeta and 13 Jbeta. Some clones are missing from TCRdb's copy, which holds only in-frame ones; the method was immunoSEQ multiplex PCR. Among some 65,000 clones listed, 70% to 80% were seen once. The sequence derives from a girl under 18 in good health and CMV-seropositive. The chain recombines TRBV29-1 with TRBJ1-4; 7 bases are shared with TRBD1. Material for sequencing was PBMCs. In nucleotides, the CDR3 is TGCAGCGTTGTCGGCAGGGGGTTTGGTGGTAATGAAAAACTGTTTTTT. Translation: CSVVGRGFGGNEKLFF.